Following are 19 T cell receptor beta chains from one sample sequenced in a study of CD8+CD57+ T cells in acquired aplastic anemia. Genomic DNA, the template, was used for profiling of the TCR beta VDJ and CDR3. TCRdb called the reads again in MiXCR, with one record for every CDR3 protein. The repertoire holds roughly 160,000 distinct CDR3 sequences, with under 75% as singletons. Specimen: sorted CD4+, CD8+, or CD8+CD57+ T cells (not recorded which) from PBMCs. The receptors shown here come from a human donor in good health.

The genes are TRBV9 and TRBJ2-2; a possible D gene is TRBD2 (6 bases). In germline, CDR1 is SGDLS, CDR2 YYNGEE. There are 15 residues in the CDR3. Trimming removed 3 bases at V and 3 bases at J, with 12 bases between. The CDR3 bases are TGTGCCAGCAGCGCCGGGGGACCAGACACCGGGGAGCTGTTTTTT. Translating it yields CASSAGGPDTGELFF.

The gene calls are TRBV25-1 and TRBJ2-7, with 7 bases aligning to TRBD1. CDR1 and CDR2 (germline): MGHDK, SYGVNS. The CDR3 runs to 14 residues. J was trimmed by 3 bases and V by 6 bases; bases with no gene match: 8. DNA for the CDR3: TGTGCCAGCAGCTACGTGGGACAGAGCTACGAGCAGTACTTC. This sequence encodes CASSYVGQSYEQYF.

This rearrangement joins TRBV7-9 to TRBJ1-1; tentative D call: TRBD1 (6 bases). The length of the CDR3 is 12 residues. Looked up from germline, CDR1 is SEHNR and CDR2 is FQNEAQ (reference sequence). V lost 1 base and J lost 7, with 7 bases in between. The CDR3 bases are TGTGCCAGCAGCTTAGGGGGGCTTGAAGCTTTCTTT. It specifies CASSLGGLEAFF.

The J gene is TRBJ2-7, the V gene TRBV20-1; 9 bases line up with TRBD1. Unmatched junction bases numbered 1, after V lost 3 bases and J lost 7 bases. CDR1 is DFQATT and CDR2 is SNEGSKA in the germline V gene (reference sequence). The CDR3 loop spans 11 amino acids. CDR3 protein: CSARGQGEQYF. CDR3 DNA: TGCAGTGCTAGGGGACAGGGAGAGCAGTACTTC.

V is TRBV5-1 and J is TRBJ2-5, with 7 positions matching TRBD1. The CDR3 consists of 14 residues. The V gene's germline CDR1 is SGHRS and CDR2 YFSETQ. V shed 3 bases and J 2 bases; nucleotides not matched to a gene: 4. The CDR3 region has the DNA TGCGCCAGCAGCTCGGGACAGAGGCAAGAGACCCAGTACTTC. It specifies CASSSGQRQETQYF.

The CDR3 DNA reads TGTGCCAGCAGCCCGCTGCGCACCTACGAGCAGTACTTC. It yields the protein CASSPLRTYEQYF. The chain couples TRBV11-2 to TRBJ2-7; the D is unclear. Germline-derived CDR1 and CDR2 are SGHAT and FQNNGV. Trimming took 5 bases from V and 2 from J, leaving 10 bases between them. The CDR3 totals 13 residues.

V gene TRBV7-8 combines with J gene TRBJ2-7, with no clear D. The germline V gene has CDR1 SGHVS and CDR2 FQNEAQ. The CDR3 is made up of 12 amino acids. Trimming pared 6 bases from V and 6 bases from J, leaving 12 bases between. CDR3 nucleotides: TGTGCCAGCAGTCTCACTCTTAGCGAGCAGTACTTC. It encodes CASSLTLSEQYF.

The V gene is TRBV7-3, the J gene TRBJ1-1; TRBD1 aligns across 9 bases. This CDR3 region has 14 residues. Germline V gene lookup returns CDR1 SGHTA and CDR2 FQGTGA. V was pared by 8 bases and J by 4 bases, with 8 bases of the junction left unmatched. The CDR3 coding sequence is TGTGCCAGCTCGCGGACAGGGGATTTCACTGAAGCTTTCTTT. It codes for CASSRTGDFTEAFF.

This clonotype appeared many times. The gene calls are TRBV5-1 and TRBJ2-7, with TRBD2 as a possible D gene (6 bases). The CDR3 runs 14 residues. Germline V gene sequence: CDR1 SGHRS, CDR2 YFSETQ. Trimming removed 1 base at V and 5 bases at J, with 13 bases between. The CDR3 sequence is CASSLLQGGNEQYF. The CDR3 nucleotides read TGCGCCAGCAGCTTGTTGCAGGGCGGGAACGAGCAGTACTTC.

This clonotype was seen repeatedly, ten times or more. This rearrangement joins TRBV24-1 to TRBJ1-1, with D possibly TRBD1 on 6 matching bases. The CDR3 sequence is 13 residues long. Trimming took off 6 bases at V and 1 base at J, with 8 bases between the two ends. Looked up from germline, CDR1 is KGHDR and CDR2 is SFDVKD. This chain's CDR3 is CATSTGTNTEAFF. CDR3 nucleotide sequence: TGTGCCACCAGTACAGGGACGAACACTGAAGCTTTCTTT.

The V gene is TRBV24-1, the J gene TRBJ1-2; D not certain. V lost 0 bases, J lost 4 bases, and 20 bases lay in between. The germline V gene has CDR1 KGHDR and CDR2 SFDVKD. CDR3 size: 18 residues. The CDR3: CATSDLVPEREGSYGYTF. In DNA, the CDR3 is TGTGCCACCAGTGATTTGGTCCCGGAGCGGGAGGGCTCCTATGGCTACACCTTC.

This chain joins TRBV25-1 and TRBJ1-5, with 7 bases aligning to TRBD1. V shed 6 bases, J shed 5 bases, and the junction held 7 bases outside the gene matches. Looked up from germline, CDR1 is MGHDK and CDR2 is SYGVNS. CDR3 size: 14 residues. The chain's CDR3 is CASSQGGFDQPQHF. The CDR3 nucleotides read TGTGCCAGCAGCCAGGGGGGGTTTGATCAGCCCCAGCATTTT. Full variable domain (outside the CDR3, taken from reference TRBV25-1 and TRBJ1-5): EADIYQTPRYLVIGTGKKITLECSQTMGHDKMYWYQQDPGMELHLIHYSYGVNSTEKGDLSSESTVSRIRTEHFPLTLESARPSHTSQYLCASSQGGFDQPQHFGDGTRLSIL.

The J gene is TRBJ1-1, the V gene TRBV10-1; no clear D gene. The V end lost 2 bases, the J end lost 1 base, and 11 bases lay between the germline ends. The CDR3 extends over 15 amino acids. Germline lookup yields CDR1 WNHNN and CDR2 SYGVQD (reference sequence). The CDR3 sequence is CASSEERGWNTEAFF. CDR3 coding DNA: TGCGCCAGCAGTGAGGAAAGAGGTTGGAACACTGAAGCTTTCTTT.

The rearrangement links TRBV20-1 to TRBJ2-7; TRBD1 matches 7 bases. Trimming at V came to 6 bases and at J to 1 base, leaving 9 bases not matched to a gene. This CDR3 has 14 residues. CDR1 and CDR2 (germline): DFQATT, SNEGSKA (reference sequence). CDR3 sequence reads: CSAEATQGSYEQYF. The CDR3 DNA sequence: TGCAGTGCGGAAGCAACACAGGGGTCCTACGAGCAGTACTTC.

There are a few counts of this clonotype. The genes are TRBV10-3 and TRBJ2-7, with 13 bases that match TRBD2. The CDR3 extends over 15 amino acids. The germline CDR1 and CDR2 sequences are ENHRY and SYGVKD. V was clipped by 3 bases and J by 5 bases; unmatched bases: 4. The CDR3 sequence: CAISESGLAGHEQYF. The CDR3 DNA follows: TGTGCCATCAGTGAATCGGGACTAGCGGGGCACGAGCAGTACTTC.

The genes are TRBV5-1 and TRBJ1-6; 8 bases line up with TRBD1. CDR3 length: 16 amino acids. CDR1 and CDR2 from the germline V gene are SGHRS and YFSETQ. J was trimmed by 7 bases and V by 3 bases; bases with no gene match: 9. CDR3 coding DNA: TGCGCCAGCAGCTCGACAGGGGATATTGGGAATTCACCCCTCCACTTT. Protein product: CASSSTGDIGNSPLHF.

There are many counts of this clonotype. The chain has TRBV7-9 and TRBJ2-7, with 8 bases aligning to TRBD1. The CDR3 covers 14 residues. CDR1 SEHNR and CDR2 FQNEAQ come from the germline V gene (reference sequence). The V and J ends lost 7 bases and 5 bases, in that order; junction bases with no gene match: 10. The CDR3 DNA sequence: TGTGCCAGCACCTCTACAGGGGGAGTCGACGAGCAGTACTTC. This gives the protein CASTSTGGVDEQYF.

This clonotype was seen once. The rearrangement uses TRBV5-5 and TRBJ2-7, with 8 bases that match TRBD1. Trimming cost V 4 bases and J 4 bases; bases outside gene matches: 4. CDR3 size: 13 residues. CDR1 and CDR2 from the germline V gene are SGHKS and YYEKEE (reference sequence). CDR3 DNA sequence: TGTGCCAGCAGCCGGGACAGGCTATACGAGCAGTACTTC. Translated, it gives CASSRDRLYEQYF.

This rearrangement joins TRBV7-8 to TRBJ2-3, with TRBD2 matching over 9 bases. V shed 8 bases and J 2 bases; nucleotides not matched to a gene: 14. There are 17 residues in the CDR3. From germline, CDR1 is SGHVS and CDR2 FQNEAQ. The CDR3 is CASLTGTSGRITDTQYF. DNA of the CDR3: TGTGCCAGCCTAACAGGAACTAGCGGGCGTATCACAGATACGCAGTATTTT.